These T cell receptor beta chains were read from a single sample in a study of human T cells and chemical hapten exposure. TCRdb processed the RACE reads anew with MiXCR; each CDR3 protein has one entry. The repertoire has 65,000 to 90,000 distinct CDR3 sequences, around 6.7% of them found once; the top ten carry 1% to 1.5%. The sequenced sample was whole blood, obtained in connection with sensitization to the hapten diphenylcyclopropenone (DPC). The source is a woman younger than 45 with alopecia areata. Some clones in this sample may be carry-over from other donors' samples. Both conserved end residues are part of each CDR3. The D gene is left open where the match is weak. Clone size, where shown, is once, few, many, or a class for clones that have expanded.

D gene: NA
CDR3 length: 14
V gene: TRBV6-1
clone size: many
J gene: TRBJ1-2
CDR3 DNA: TGTGCCAGCAGTGAACATGGGCAGGGAGAAGGCTACACCTTC
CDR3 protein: CASSEHGQGEGYTF

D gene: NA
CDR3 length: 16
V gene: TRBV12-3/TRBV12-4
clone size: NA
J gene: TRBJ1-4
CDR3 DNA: TGTGCCAGCACCCTCGGCAGGGAGAAAACTAATGAAAAACTGTTTTTT
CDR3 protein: CASTLGREKTNEKLFF

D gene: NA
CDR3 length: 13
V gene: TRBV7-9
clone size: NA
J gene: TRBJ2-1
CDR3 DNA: TGTGCCAGCAGCTTAGTTGGGGAGAATGAGCAGTTCTTC
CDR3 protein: CASSLVGENEQFF

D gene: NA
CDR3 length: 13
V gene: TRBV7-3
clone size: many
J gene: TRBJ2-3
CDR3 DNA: TGTGCCAGCAGCTTAGCCTCCACAGATACGCAGTATTTT
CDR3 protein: CASSLASTDTQYF

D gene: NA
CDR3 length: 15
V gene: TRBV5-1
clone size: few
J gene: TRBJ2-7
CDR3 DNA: TGCGCCAGCAGCGAAGGGACCTACCCTCGTGTCGAGCAGTACTTC
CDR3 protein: CASSEGTYPRVEQYF

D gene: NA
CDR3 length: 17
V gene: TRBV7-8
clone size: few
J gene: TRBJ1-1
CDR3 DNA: TGTGCCAGCAGCTTAGAGGGGCCAGGGGAGATGAACACTGAAGCTTTCTTT
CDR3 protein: CASSLEGPGEMNTEAFF

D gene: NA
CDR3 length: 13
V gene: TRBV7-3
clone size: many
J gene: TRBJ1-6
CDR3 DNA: TGTGCCAGCAGCTCACAGGGTGGATCACCCCTCCACTTT
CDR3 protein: CASSSQGGSPLHF

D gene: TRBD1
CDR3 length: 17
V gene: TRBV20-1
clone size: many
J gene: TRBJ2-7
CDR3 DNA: TGCAGTGCTAGAGATTCTTATACCGGGACAGGGTTTGGCGAGCAGTACTTC
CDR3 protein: CSARDSYTGTGFGEQYF

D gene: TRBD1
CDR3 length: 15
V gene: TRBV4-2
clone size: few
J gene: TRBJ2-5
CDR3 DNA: TGTGCCAGCAGCCAAACTCCGGACAGGGGGGAGACCCAGTACTTC
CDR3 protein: CASSQTPDRGETQYF

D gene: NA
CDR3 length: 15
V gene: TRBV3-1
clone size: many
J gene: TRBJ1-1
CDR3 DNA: TGTGCCAGCAGCCAAGTTTGGGAGGGGTGGACTGAAGCTTTCTTT
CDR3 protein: CASSQVWEGWTEAFF

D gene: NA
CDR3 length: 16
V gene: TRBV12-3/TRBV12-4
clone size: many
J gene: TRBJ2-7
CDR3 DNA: TGTGCCAGCAGTCCCCCCGGGACTGCTACGCACTACGAGCAGTACTTC
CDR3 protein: CASSPPGTATHYEQYF

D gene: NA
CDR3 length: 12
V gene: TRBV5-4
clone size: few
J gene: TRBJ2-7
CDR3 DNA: TGTGCCAGCAGCTTGAACGTATACGAGCAGTACTTC
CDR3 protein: CASSLNVYEQYF

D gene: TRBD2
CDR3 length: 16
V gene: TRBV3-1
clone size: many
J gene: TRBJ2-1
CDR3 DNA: TGTGCCAGCAGCCAAGTTCCCCGGGGGGGATACAATGAGCAGTTCTTC
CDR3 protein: CASSQVPRGGYNEQFF

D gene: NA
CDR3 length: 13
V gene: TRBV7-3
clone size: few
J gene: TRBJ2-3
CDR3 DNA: TGTGCCAGCAGCTTGGTGACTTCAGATACGCAGTATTTT
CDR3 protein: CASSLVTSDTQYF

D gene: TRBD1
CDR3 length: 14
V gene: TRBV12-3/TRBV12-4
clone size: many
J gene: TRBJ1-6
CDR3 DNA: TGTGCCAGCACGGACAGGCCTAATAATTCACCCCTCCACTTT
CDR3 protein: CASTDRPNNSPLHF

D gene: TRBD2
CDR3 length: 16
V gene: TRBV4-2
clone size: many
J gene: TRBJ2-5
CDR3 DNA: TGTGCCAGCAGCCAAGATCTACTCGGGGGGGCAGAGACCCAGTACTTC
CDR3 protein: CASSQDLLGGAETQYF

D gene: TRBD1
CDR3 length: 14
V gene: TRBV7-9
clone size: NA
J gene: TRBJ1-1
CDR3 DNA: TGTGCCAGCAGACATACAGGGGGAAAGATTGAAGCTTTCTTT
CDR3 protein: CASRHTGGKIEAFF

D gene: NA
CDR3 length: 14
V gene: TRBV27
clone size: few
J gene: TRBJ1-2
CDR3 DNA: TGTGCCAGCAGTCCCCGGAGCGGGGTAGTCGGCTACACCTTC
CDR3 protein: CASSPRSGVVGYTF